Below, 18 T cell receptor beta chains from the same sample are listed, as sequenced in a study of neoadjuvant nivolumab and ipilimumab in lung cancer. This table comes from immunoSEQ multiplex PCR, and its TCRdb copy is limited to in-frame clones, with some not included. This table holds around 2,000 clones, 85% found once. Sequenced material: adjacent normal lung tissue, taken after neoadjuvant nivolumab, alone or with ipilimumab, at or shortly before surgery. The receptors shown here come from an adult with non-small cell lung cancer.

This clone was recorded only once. As DNA, the CDR3 is TGCGCCAGCCTCAAGGGGGCTGGGGCCCCGGGGGACGGGGAGCTGTTTTTT. This gives the protein CASLKGAGAPGDGELFF. The chain is built from TRBV5-1 and TRBJ2-2, with D possibly being TRBD1 (7 bases). This CDR3 is built from 17 residues. V lost 7 bases and J 7 bases, leaving 26 bases between the germline ends. The germline V gene has CDR1 SGHRS and CDR2 YFSETQ.

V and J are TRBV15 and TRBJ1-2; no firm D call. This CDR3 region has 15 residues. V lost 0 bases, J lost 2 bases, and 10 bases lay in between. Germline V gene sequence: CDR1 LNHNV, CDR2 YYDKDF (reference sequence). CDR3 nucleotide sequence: TGTGCCACCAGCAGAGATTCCAGACCAAACTATGGCTACACCTTC. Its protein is CATSRDSRPNYGYTF.

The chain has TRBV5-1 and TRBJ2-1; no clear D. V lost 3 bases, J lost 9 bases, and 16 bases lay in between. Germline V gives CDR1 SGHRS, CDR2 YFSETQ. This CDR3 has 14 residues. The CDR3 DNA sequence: TGCGCCAGCAGCTACCAACTCGTTGATCGTGAGCAGTTCTTC. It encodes CASSYQLVDREQFF.

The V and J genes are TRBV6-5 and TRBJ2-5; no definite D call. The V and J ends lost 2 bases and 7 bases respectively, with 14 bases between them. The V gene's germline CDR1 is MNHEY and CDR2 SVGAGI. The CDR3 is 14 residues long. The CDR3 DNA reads TGTGCCAGCAGTTACGCACCTGGTACGGGGACCCAGTACTTC. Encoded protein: CASSYAPGTGTQYF.

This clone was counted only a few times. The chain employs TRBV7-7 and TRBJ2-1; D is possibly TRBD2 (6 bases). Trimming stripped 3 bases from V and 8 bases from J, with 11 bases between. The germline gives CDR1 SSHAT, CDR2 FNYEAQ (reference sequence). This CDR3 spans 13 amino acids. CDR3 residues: CASSFQPGDEQFF. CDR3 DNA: TGTGCCAGCAGCTTTCAGCCGGGGGATGAGCAGTTCTTC.

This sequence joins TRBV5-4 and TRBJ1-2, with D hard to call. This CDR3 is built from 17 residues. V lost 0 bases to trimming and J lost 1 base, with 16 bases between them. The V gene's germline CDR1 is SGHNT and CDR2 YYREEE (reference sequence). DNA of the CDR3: TGTGCCAGCAGCTTGGGGGGAGGTCATGGGAGTAACTATGGCTACACCTTC. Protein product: CASSLGGGHGSNYGYTF.

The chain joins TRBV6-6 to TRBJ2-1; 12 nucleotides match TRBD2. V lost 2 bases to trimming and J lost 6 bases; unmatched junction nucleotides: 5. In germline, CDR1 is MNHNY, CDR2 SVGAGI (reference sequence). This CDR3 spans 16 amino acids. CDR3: CASSYTSGRTRNEQFF. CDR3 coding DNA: TGTGCCAGCAGTTACACTAGCGGGAGGACACGCAATGAGCAGTTCTTC.

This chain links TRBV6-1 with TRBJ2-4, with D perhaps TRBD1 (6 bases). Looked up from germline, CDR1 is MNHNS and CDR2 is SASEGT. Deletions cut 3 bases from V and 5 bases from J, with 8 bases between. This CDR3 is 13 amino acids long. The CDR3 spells CASSEGAENIQYF. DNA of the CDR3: TGTGCCAGCAGTGAGGGGGCAGAAAACATTCAGTACTTC.

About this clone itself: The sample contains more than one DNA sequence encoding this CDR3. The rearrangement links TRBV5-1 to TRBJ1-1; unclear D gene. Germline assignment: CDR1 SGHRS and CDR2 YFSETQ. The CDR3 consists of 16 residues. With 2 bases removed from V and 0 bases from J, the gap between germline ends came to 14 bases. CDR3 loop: CASSLSMGSMNTEAFF. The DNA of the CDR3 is TGCGCCAGCAGCTTATCGATGGGGTCAATGAACACTGAAGCTTTCTTT. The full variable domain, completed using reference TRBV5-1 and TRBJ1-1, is KAGVTQTPRYLIKTRGQQVTLSCSPISGHRSVSWYQQTPGQGLQFLFEYFSETQRNKGNFPGRFSGRQFSNSRSEMNVSTLELGDSALYLCASSLSMGSMNTEAFFGQGTRLTVV.

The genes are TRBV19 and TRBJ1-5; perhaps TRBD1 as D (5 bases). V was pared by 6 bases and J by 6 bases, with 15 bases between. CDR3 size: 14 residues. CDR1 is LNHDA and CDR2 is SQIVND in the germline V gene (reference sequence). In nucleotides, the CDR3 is TGTGCCAGTAGCCCCGAGGGGTACAGTCAGCCCCAGCATTTT. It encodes CASSPEGYSQPQHF.

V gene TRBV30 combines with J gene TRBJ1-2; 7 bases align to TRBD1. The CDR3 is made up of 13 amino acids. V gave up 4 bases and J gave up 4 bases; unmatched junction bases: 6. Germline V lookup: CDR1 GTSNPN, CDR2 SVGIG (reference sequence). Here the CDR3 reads CAWTRQGLYGYTF. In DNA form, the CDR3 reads TGTGCCTGGACCCGACAGGGTCTCTATGGCTACACCTTC.

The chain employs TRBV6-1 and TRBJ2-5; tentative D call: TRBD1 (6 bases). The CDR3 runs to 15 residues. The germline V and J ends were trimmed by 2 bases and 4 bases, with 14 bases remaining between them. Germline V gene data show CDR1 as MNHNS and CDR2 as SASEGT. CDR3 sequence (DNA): TGTGCCAGCAGTGAACCACAGGGAATAGGAGAGACCCAGTACTTC. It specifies CASSEPQGIGETQYF.

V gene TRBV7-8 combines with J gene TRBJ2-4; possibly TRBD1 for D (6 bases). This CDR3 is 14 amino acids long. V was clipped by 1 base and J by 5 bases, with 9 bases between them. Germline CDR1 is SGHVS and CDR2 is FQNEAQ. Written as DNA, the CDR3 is TGTGCCAGCAGCTTAGGACAGGTTGAAAACATTCAGTACTTC. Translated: CASSLGQVENIQYF.

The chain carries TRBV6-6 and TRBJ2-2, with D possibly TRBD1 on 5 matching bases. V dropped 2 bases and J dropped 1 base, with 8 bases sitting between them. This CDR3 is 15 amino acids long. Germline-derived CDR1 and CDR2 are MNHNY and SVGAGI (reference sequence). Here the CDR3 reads CASSYGDRNTGELFF. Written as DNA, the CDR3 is TGTGCCAGCAGTTACGGCGACAGGAACACCGGGGAGCTGTTTTTT.

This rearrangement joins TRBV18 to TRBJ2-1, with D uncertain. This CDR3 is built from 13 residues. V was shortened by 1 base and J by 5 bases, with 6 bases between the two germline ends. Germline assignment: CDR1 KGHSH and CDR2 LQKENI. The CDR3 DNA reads TGTGCCAGCTCACCACGAATTAACAATGAGCAGTTCTTC. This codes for CASSPRINNEQFF.

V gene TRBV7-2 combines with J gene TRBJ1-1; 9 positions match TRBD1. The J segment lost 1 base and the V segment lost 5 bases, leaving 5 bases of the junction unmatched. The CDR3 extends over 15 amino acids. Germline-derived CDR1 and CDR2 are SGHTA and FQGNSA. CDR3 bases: TGTGCCAGCAGCCCCGTGGGACAGGGGAACACTGAAGCTTTCTTT. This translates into CASSPVGQGNTEAFF.

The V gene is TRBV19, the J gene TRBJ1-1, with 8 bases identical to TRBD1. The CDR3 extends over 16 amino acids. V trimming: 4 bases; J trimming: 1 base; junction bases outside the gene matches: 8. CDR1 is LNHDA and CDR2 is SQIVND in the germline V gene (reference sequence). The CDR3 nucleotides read TGTGCCAGTAGTACCCGACAGGGGACTAGGAACACTGAAGCTTTCTTT. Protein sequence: CASSTRQGTRNTEAFF.

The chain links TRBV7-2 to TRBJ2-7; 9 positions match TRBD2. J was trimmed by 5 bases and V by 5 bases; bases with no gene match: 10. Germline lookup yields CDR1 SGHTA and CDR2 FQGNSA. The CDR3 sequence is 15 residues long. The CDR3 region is CASSRRGGREHEQYF. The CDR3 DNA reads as TGTGCCAGCAGCCGCAGGGGCGGGAGGGAGCACGAGCAGTACTTC.